Listed here are 20 T cell receptor beta chains from one sample, sequenced in a study of blood T cell repertoires in COVID-19. Measured with immunoSEQ multiplex PCR; TCRdb has only the in-frame clones, and not every one. The data show roughly 190,000 clones, roughly four fifths seen once. The specimen sequenced was PBMCs or T cells enriched from blood (not recorded which). These receptor sequences come from a man aged 35 to 55 who had recovered from COVID-19.

V usage is TRBV7-9 and J usage is TRBJ1-5; D might be TRBD1 (5 bases). The germline V gene has CDR1 SEHNR and CDR2 FQNEAQ (reference sequence). The CDR3 has 15 residues. The V end lost 2 bases, the J end lost 1 base, and 9 bases lay between the germline ends. CDR3 region: CASSLNGGSNQPQHF. The CDR3 DNA sequence: TGTGCCAGCAGCTTAAACGGGGGGAGCAATCAGCCCCAGCATTTT.

This clone was observed a handful of times. The rearrangement uses TRBV25-1 and TRBJ1-1, with D perhaps TRBD1 (5 bases). The germline V and J ends were trimmed by 3 bases and 0 bases, with 14 bases remaining between them. Germline CDR1 reads MGHDK; CDR2 reads SYGVNS. The CDR3 runs 16 residues. In DNA form, the CDR3 reads TGTGCCAGCAGTGAGGGAACAGGACTACTGAACACTGAAGCTTTCTTT. Translated, it gives CASSEGTGLLNTEAFF.

The gene calls are TRBV28 and TRBJ2-3, with D perhaps matching TRBD1 (6 bases). The CDR3 totals 17 residues. Deletions cut 4 bases from V and 2 bases from J, with 19 bases between. CDR1 and CDR2 from the germline V gene are MDHEN and SYDVKM. The CDR3 bases are TGTGCCAGCAGTTCGAGCCAGGGGCCACGATTCACAGATACGCAGTATTTT. This codes for CASSSSQGPRFTDTQYF.

The gene calls are TRBV18 and TRBJ1-5; no clear D. Germline-derived CDR1 and CDR2 are KGHSH and LQKENI. This CDR3 spans 13 amino acids. V was shortened by 2 bases and J by 3 bases, with 5 bases between the two germline ends. The CDR3 reads CASSPGHNQPQHF. In DNA form, the CDR3 reads TGTGCCAGCTCACCAGGGCACAATCAGCCCCAGCATTTT.

The chain combines TRBV18 with TRBJ2-7; D ambiguous. The V end lost 1 base, the J end lost 5 bases, and 15 bases lay between the germline ends. CDR1 is KGHSH, CDR2 LQKENI, per germline. The CDR3 spans 15 residues. The chain's CDR3 is CASSPQEGGGNEQYF. The DNA of the CDR3 is TGTGCCAGCTCACCACAAGAAGGCGGCGGAAACGAGCAGTACTTC.

The chain recombines TRBV30 with TRBJ2-3; D may be TRBD2 (5 bases). The germline gives CDR1 GTSNPN, CDR2 SVGIG (reference sequence). The ends were cut back, 0 bases at V and 0 bases at J, with 19 bases in the middle. CDR3 length equals 18 residues. In DNA, the CDR3 is TGTGCCTGGAGTGTAAGGCCCCTCCTAGCACAGAGCACAGATACGCAGTATTTT. It codes for CAWSVRPLLAQSTDTQYF.

This clone was counted a few times. This chain connects TRBV5-5 to TRBJ2-2, with 15 bases identical to TRBD2. V lost 3 bases to trimming and J lost 4 bases; unmatched junction nucleotides: 7. The CDR3 runs 18 residues. Germline V gene sequence: CDR1 SGHKS, CDR2 YYEKEE (reference sequence). The CDR3 nucleotides read TGTGCCAGCAGCTACGGACTAGCGGGAGGGCCTAGCACCGGGGAGCTGTTTTTT. Translating it yields CASSYGLAGGPSTGELFF.

This chain connects TRBV27 to TRBJ2-1, with 9 nucleotides matching TRBD2. CDR1 is MNHEY and CDR2 is SMNVEV in the germline V gene (reference sequence). The V segment lost 5 bases and the J segment 7 bases; nucleotides outside the gene matches: 12. This CDR3 contains 16 residues. The CDR3, as DNA: TGTGCCAGCAGTCTTTTGCCCGGGACTAGCCGAAATGAGCAGTTCTTC. Its protein product is CASSLLPGTSRNEQFF.

The rearrangement links TRBV27 to TRBJ1-1; the D is unclear. Germline assignment: CDR1 MNHEY and CDR2 SMNVEV (reference sequence). The CDR3 is 14 residues long. With 3 bases removed from V and 4 bases from J, the gap between germline ends came to 12 bases. Here the CDR3 reads CASSFHGRGTEAFF. The DNA for the CDR3 is TGTGCCAGCAGTTTCCACGGCCGAGGCACTGAAGCTTTCTTT.

This clone was recorded a few times. The chain has TRBV6-5 and TRBJ2-7; D uncertain. The CDR3 is 13 residues long. The V gene's germline CDR1 is MNHEY and CDR2 SVGAGI. Deletions cut 3 bases from V and 1 base from J, with 7 bases between. In DNA, the CDR3 is TGTGCCAGCAGTTATTCGAGGTCCTACGAGCAGTACTTC. This gives the protein CASSYSRSYEQYF.

The chain couples TRBV5-1 to TRBJ2-1; D is unclear. V gave up 0 bases and J gave up 2 bases, with 6 bases separating them. Germline V gene lookup returns CDR1 SGHRS and CDR2 YFSETQ. CDR3 length equals 14 residues. In DNA, the CDR3 is TGCGCCAGCAGCTTGGGCGAGACCTACAATGAGCAGTTCTTC. It yields the protein CASSLGETYNEQFF.

V and J are TRBV5-1 and TRBJ1-5; weak D call: TRBD1 (6 bases). The CDR3 extends over 15 amino acids. Germline values: CDR1 SGHRS, CDR2 YFSETQ. The ends were cut back, 0 bases at V and 1 base at J, with 8 bases in the middle. This chain's CDR3 is CASSLGGGSNQPQHF. In DNA form, the CDR3 reads TGCGCCAGCAGCTTGGGAGGGGGAAGCAATCAGCCCCAGCATTTT.

The chain is built from TRBV2 and TRBJ1-3; 7 bases are shared with TRBD1. From germline, CDR1 is SNHLY and CDR2 FYNNEI. The length of the CDR3 is 20 residues. The junction had 16 bases not matched to a gene; V was cut back by 2 bases and J by 0 bases. The CDR3 DNA sequence: TGTGCCAGCAGTGAAAACCTAGGACAGGATCTACGGTCCTCTGGAAACACCATATATTTT. It specifies CASSENLGQDLRSSGNTIYF.

The genes are TRBV5-4 and TRBJ1-1, with D perhaps matching TRBD1 (6 bases). CDR3 length: 15 amino acids. Trimming stripped 4 bases from V and 6 bases from J, with 19 bases between. Germline V gene lookup returns CDR1 SGHNT and CDR2 YYREEE (reference sequence). The CDR3: CASSPGGGRNSEAFF. The CDR3 DNA reads TGTGCCAGCAGCCCGGGAGGGGGTCGTAATTCTGAAGCTTTCTTT.

The chain joins TRBV7-2 to TRBJ2-5; D not resolved. This CDR3 region has 14 residues. With 1 base removed from V and 4 bases from J, the gap between germline ends came to 10 bases. Germline lookup yields CDR1 SGHTA and CDR2 FQGNSA. Here the CDR3 DNA reads TGTGCCAGCAGCTTAGTTAATGGCCCAGAGACCCAGTACTTC. Protein product: CASSLVNGPETQYF.

This chain links TRBV10-3 with TRBJ1-5; 7 nucleotides match TRBD1. Germline V CDR1 and CDR2: ENHRY, SYGVKD. The CDR3 length is 14 residues. Trimming at V came to 6 bases and at J to 7 bases, leaving 9 bases not matched to a gene. CDR3 sequence (DNA): TGTGCCATCAGGGGCGACAGGGACGGACAGCCCCAGCATTTT. It is translated as CAIRGDRDGQPQHF.

The chain links TRBV29-1 to TRBJ2-4, with D perhaps TRBD1 (6 bases). This CDR3 spans 13 amino acids. With 5 bases removed from V and 4 bases from J, the gap between germline ends came to 12 bases. Germline CDR1 reads SQVTM; CDR2 reads ANQGSEA. The CDR3 loop is CSVRTVLKNIQYF. DNA of the CDR3: TGCAGCGTTCGGACAGTCTTGAAAAACATTCAGTACTTC.

The J gene is TRBJ2-5, the V gene TRBV10-3; possible D gene TRBD1, 5 bases. The CDR3 is 13 residues long. Germline lookup yields CDR1 ENHRY and CDR2 SYGVKD. The germline V and J ends were trimmed by 2 bases and 1 base, with 5 bases remaining between them. CDR3 sequence (DNA): TGTGCCATCAGTGAGGACAGCCAAGAGACCCAGTACTTC. As protein: CAISEDSQETQYF.

The chain links TRBV19 to TRBJ1-1; the match to TRBD1 covers 9 bases. Germline CDR1 is LNHDA and CDR2 is SQIVND (reference sequence). The length of the CDR3 is 15 residues. Losses at the gene ends were 5 bases for V and 3 bases for J; bases not matched to a gene: 7. The DNA of the CDR3 is TGTGCCAGTAGTGTAAGGGACAGGGTCCACACTGAAGCTTTCTTT. This codes for CASSVRDRVHTEAFF.

This clone was counted once. The V and J genes are TRBV19 and TRBJ1-5, with TRBD1 as a possible D gene (5 bases). V was shortened by 5 bases and J by 6 bases, with 23 bases between the two germline ends. The CDR3 spans 17 residues. Per the germline V gene, CDR1 is LNHDA and CDR2 is SQIVND (reference sequence). The CDR3: CASSPFGAKLTGQPQHF. CDR3 bases: TGTGCCAGTAGTCCCTTTGGGGCCAAACTTACAGGTCAGCCCCAGCATTTT.